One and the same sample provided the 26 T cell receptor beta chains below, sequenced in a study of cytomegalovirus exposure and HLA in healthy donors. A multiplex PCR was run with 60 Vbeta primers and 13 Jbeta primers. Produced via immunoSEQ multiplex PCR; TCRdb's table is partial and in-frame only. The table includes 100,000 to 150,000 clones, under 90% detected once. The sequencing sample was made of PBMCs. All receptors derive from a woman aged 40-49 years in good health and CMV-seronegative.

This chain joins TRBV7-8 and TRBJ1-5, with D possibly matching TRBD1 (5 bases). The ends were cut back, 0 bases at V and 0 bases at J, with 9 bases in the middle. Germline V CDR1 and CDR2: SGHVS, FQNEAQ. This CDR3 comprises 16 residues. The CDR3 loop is CASSLARGNSNQPQHF. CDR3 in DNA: TGTGCCAGCAGCTTAGCGCGGGGGAATAGCAATCAGCCCCAGCATTTT.

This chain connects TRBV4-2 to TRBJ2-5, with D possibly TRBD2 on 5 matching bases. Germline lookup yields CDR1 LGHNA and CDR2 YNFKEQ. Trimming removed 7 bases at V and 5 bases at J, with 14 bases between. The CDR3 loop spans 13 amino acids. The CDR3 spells CASNLGLGETQYF. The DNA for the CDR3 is TGTGCCAGCAACCTAGGACTCGGGGAGACCCAGTACTTC.

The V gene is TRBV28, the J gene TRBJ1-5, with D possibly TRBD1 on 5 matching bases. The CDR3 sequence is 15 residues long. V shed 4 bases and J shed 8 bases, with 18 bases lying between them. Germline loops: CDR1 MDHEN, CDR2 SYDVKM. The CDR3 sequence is CASSYLSGRSEPQHF. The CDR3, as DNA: TGTGCCAGCAGTTACTTGTCAGGGAGGTCAGAGCCCCAGCATTTT.

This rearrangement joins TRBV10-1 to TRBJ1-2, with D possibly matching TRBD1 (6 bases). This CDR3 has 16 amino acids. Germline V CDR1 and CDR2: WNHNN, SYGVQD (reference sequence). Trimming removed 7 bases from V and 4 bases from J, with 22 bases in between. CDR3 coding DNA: TGCGCCAGCACTCCTAGGGGGGGGCTTTATGCCTATGGCTACACCTTC. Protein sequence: CASTPRGGLYAYGYTF.

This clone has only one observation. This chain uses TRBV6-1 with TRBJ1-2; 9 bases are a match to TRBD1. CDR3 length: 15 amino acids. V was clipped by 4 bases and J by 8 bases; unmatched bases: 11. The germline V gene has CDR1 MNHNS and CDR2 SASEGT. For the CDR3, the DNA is TGTGCCAGCAGTGGGGACAGGGCGGCCTCGGTCGGCTACACCTTC. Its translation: CASSGDRAASVGYTF.

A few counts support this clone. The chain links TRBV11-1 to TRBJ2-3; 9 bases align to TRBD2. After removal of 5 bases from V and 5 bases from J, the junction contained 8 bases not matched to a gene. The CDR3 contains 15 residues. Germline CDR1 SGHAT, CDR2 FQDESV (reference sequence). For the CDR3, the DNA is TGTGCCAGCAGCCCGGGACTAGCTTGGAAAGATACGCAGTATTTT. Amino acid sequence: CASSPGLAWKDTQYF.

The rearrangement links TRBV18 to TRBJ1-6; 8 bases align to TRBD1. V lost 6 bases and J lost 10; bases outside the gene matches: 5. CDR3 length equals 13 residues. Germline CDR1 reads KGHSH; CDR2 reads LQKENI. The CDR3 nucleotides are TGTGCCAGCTCCCCGGACAGGGACTCACCCCTCCACTTT. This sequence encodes CASSPDRDSPLHF. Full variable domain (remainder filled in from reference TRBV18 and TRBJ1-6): NAGVMQNPRHLVRRRGQEARLRCSPMKGHSHVYWYRQLPEEGLKFMVYLQKENIIDESGMPKERFSAEFPKEGPSILRIQQVVRGDSAAYFCASSPDRDSPLHFGNGTRLTVT.

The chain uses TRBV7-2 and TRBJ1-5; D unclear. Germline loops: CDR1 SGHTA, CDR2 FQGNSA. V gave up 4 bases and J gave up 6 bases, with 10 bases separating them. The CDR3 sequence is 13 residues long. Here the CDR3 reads CASSSQYSQPQHF. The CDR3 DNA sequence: TGTGCCAGCAGCTCTCAATACAGTCAGCCCCAGCATTTT.

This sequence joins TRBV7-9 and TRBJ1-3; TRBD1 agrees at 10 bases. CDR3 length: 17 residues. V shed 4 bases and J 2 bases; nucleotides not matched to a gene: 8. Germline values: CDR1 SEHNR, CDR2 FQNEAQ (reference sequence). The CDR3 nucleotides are TGTGCCAGCAGCTGGACGGGACAGGGGTCAGCTGGAAACACCATATATTTT. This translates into CASSWTGQGSAGNTIYF.

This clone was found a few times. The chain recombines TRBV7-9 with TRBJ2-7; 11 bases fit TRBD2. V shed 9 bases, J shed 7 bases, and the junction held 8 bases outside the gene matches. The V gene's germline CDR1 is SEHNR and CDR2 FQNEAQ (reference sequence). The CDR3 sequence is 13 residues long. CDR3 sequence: CASGGTSGEEQYF. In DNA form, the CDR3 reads TGTGCCAGTGGTGGGACTAGCGGAGAAGAGCAGTACTTC.

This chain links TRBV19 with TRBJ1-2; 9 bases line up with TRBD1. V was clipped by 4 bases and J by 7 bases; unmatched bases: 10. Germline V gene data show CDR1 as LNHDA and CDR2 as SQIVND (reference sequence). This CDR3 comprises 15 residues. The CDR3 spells CASSTIPGQGLGYTF. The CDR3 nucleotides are TGTGCCAGTAGTACCATACCGGGACAGGGACTTGGCTACACCTTC.

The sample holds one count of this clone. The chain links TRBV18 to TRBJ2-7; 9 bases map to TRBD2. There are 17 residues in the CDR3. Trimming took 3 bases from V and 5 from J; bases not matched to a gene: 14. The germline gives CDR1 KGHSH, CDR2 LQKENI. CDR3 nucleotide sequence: TGTGCCAGCTCACCCCGGGCGGGAGGGCCCGGTCAACACGAGCAGTACTTC. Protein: CASSPRAGGPGQHEQYF. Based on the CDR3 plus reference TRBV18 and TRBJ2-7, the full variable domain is NAGVMQNPRHLVRRRGQEARLRCSPMKGHSHVYWYRQLPEEGLKFMVYLQKENIIDESGMPKERFSAEFPKEGPSILRIQQVVRGDSAAYFCASSPRAGGPGQHEQYFGPGTRLTVT.

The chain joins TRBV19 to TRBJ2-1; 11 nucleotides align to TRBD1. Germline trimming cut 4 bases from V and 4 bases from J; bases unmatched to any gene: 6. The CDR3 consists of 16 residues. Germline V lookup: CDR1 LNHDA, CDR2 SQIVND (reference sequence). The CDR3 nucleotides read TGTGCCAGTAGTAGCTCCGGGACAGGGGGGTACAATGAGCAGTTCTTC. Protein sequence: CASSSSGTGGYNEQFF.

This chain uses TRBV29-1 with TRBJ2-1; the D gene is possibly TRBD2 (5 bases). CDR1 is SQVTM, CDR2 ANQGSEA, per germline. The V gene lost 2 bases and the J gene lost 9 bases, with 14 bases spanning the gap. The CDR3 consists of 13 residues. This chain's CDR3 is CSVELSRVGEQFF. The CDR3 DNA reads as TGCAGCGTTGAATTATCGAGGGTAGGTGAGCAGTTCTTC.

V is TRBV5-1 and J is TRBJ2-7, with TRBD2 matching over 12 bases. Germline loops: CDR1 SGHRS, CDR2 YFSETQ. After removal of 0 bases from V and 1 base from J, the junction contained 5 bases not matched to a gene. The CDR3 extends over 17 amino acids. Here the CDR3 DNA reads TGCGCCAGCAGCTTGGCCCTAGCGGGAGGGCCGTCCTACGAGCAGTACTTC. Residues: CASSLALAGGPSYEQYF.

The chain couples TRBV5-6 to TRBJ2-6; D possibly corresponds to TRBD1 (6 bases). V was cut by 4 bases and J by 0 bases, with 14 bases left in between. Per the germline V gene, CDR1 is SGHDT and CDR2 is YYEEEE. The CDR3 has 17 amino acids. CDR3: CASSPRYRDSGANVLTF. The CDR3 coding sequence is TGTGCCAGCAGCCCCCGATACAGGGACTCTGGGGCCAACGTCCTGACTTTC.

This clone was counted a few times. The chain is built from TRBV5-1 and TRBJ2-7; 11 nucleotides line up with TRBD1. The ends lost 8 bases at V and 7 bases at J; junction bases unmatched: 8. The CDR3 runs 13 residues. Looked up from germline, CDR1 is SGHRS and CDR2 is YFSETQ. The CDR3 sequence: CASKPGQGGEQYF. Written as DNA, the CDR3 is TGCGCCAGTAAACCGGGACAGGGGGGTGAGCAGTACTTC. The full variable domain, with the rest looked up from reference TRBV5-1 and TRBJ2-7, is KAGVTQTPRYLIKTRGQQVTLSCSPISGHRSVSWYQQTPGQGLQFLFEYFSETQRNKGNFPGRFSGRQFSNSRSEMNVSTLELGDSALYLCASKPGQGGEQYFGPGTRLTVT.

The CDR3 nucleotides are TGTGCCAGCAGCGCCTTCCCCGAGGCGTCCTACAATGAGCAGTTCTTC. Translating gives CASSAFPEASYNEQFF. The chain carries TRBV9 and TRBJ2-1; the D is unclear. This CDR3 region has 16 residues. Germline values: CDR1 SGDLS, CDR2 YYNGEE. The V gene lost 3 bases and the J gene lost 1 base, with 14 bases spanning the gap.

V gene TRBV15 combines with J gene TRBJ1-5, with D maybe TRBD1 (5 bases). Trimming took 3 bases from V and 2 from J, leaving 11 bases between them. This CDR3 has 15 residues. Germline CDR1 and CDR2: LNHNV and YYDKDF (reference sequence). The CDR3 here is CATSRSGSGNQPQHF. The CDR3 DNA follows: TGTGCCACCAGCAGGTCAGGGTCGGGCAATCAGCCCCAGCATTTT.

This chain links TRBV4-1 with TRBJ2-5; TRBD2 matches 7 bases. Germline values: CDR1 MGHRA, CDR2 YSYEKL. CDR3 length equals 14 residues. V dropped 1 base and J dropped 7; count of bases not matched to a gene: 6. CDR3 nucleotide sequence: TGCGCCAGCAGCCAAGCGGGACTAACTACGACCCAGTACTTC. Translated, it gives CASSQAGLTTTQYF.

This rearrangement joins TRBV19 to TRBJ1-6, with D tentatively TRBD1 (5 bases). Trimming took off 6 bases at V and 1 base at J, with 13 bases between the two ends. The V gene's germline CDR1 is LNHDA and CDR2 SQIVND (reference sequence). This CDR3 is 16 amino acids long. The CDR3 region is CASSRQPGSYNSPLHF. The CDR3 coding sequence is TGTGCCAGTAGCCGACAGCCAGGGTCCTATAATTCACCCCTCCACTTT. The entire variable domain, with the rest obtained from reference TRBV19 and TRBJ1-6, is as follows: DGGITQSPKYLFRKEGQNVTLSCEQNLNHDAMYWYRQDPGQGLRLIYYSQIVNDFQKGDIAEGYSVSREKKESFPLTVTSAQKNPTAFYLCASSRQPGSYNSPLHFGNGTRLTVT.

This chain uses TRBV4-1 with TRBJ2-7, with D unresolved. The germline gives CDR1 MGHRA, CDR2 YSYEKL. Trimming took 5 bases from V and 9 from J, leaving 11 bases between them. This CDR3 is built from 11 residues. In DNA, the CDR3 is TGCGCCAGCAGCGAAGGGTCCGGGCAGTACTTC. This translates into CASSEGSGQYF.

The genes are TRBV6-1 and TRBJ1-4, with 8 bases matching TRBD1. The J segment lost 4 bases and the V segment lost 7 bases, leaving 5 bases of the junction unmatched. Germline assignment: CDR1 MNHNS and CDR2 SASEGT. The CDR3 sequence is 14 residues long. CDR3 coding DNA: TGTGCCAGCACTCAGGGGGCAGGTAATGAAAAACTGTTTTTT. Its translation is CASTQGAGNEKLFF.

CDR3 loop: CASSPSGAVPEAFF. As DNA, the CDR3 is TGTGCCAGCAGCCCGAGCGGGGCGGTCCCTGAAGCTTTCTTT. The gene calls are TRBV7-2 and TRBJ1-1; D possibly corresponds to TRBD1 (5 bases). The CDR3 runs 14 residues. Trimming left V 5 bases short and J 6 bases short, with 16 bases between. Per germline, CDR1 SGHTA and CDR2 FQGNSA. The variable domain in full, completed from reference TRBV7-2 and TRBJ1-1, reads GAGVSQSPSNKVTEKGKDVELRCDPISGHTALYWYRQSLGQGLEFLIYFQGNSAPDKSGLPSDRFSAERTGGSVSTLTIQRTQQEDSAVYLCASSPSGAVPEAFFGQGTRLTVV.

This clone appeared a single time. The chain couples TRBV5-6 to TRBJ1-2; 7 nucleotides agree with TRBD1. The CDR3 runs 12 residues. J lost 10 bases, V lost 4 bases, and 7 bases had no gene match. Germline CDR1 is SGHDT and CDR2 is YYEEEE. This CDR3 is CASSPDRTIYTF. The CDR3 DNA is TGTGCCAGCAGCCCGGACAGGACCATCTACACCTTC.

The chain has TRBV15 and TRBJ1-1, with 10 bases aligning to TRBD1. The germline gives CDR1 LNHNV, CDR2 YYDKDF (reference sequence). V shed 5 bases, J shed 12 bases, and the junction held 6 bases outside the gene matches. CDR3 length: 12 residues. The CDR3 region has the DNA TGTGCCACCAGCGGGACAGGGGTGAGATCTTTCTTT. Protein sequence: CATSGTGVRSFF.